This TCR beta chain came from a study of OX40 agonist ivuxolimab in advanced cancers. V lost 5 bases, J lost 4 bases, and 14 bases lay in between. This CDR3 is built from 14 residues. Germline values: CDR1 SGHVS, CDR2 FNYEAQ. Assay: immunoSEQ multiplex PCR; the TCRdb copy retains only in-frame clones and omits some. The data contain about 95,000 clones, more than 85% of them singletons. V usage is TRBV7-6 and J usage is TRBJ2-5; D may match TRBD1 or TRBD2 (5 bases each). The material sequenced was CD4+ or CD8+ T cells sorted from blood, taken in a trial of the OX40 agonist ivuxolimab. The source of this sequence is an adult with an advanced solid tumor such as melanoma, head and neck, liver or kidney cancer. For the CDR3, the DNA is TGTGCCAGCAGCCCCCTCGGGGACCCAGAGACCCAGTACTTC. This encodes CASSPLGDPETQYF.